This TCR beta chain came from a study of blood T cell repertoires in COVID-19. Looking at the study overall: Samples taken during acute and convalescent COVID-19 were collected in the United States, Italy and Spain. PBMCs, B-cell-depleted T cells, or T cells provided the cDNA or gDNA that made up the material.

The ends lost 3 bases at V and 0 bases at J; junction bases unmatched: 9. Germline lookup yields CDR1 SGHDT and CDR2 YYEEEE. CDR3 length equals 18 residues. Per the authors' pipeline: Amplification from reference gene primers served as the basis for estimated nucleated cell counts. Sequenced by immunoSEQ multiplex PCR; TCRdb stores in-frame clones only, minus some. V and J calls and clone size are those listed in that table; D and trimming were worked out from the DNA. The repertoire holds about 240,000 clones, with over 80% as singletons. The TCR was taken from a woman between 55 and 75 years old with active or convalescent COVID-19. This chain links TRBV5-6 with TRBJ1-5; TRBD1 matches at 10 bases. The sequenced sample was peripheral blood. CDR3 sequence: CASSSRDRGYYSNQPQHF. As DNA, the CDR3 is TGTGCCAGCAGCTCTCGGGACAGGGGATATTATAGCAATCAGCCCCAGCATTTT.